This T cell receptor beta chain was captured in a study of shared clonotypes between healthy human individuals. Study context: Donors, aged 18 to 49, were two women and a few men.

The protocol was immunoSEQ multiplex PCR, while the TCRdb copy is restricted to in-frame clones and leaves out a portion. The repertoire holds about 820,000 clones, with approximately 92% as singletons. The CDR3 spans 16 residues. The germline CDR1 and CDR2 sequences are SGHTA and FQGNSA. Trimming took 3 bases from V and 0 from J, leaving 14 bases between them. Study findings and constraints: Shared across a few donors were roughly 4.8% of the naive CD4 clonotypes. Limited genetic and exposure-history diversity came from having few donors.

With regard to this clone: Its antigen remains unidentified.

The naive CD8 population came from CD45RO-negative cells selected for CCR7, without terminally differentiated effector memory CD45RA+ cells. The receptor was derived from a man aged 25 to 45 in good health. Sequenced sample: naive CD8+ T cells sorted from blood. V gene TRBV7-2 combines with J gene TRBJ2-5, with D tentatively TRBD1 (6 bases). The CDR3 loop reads CASSFRPDSYQETQYF. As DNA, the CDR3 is TGTGCCAGCAGCTTCCGCCCGGACAGTTACCAAGAGACCCAGTACTTC.